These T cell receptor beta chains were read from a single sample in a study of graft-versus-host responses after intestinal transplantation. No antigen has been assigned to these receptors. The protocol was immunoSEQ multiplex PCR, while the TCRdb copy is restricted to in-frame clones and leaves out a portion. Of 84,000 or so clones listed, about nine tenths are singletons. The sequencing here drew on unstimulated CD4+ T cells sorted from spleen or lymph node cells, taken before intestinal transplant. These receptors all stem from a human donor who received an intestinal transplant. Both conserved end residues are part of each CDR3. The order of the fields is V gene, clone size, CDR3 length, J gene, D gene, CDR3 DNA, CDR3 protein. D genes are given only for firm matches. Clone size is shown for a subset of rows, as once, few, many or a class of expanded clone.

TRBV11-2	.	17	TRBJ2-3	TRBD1	TGTGCCAGCAGCTTAGATAGGAGACAGGGGGGCACAGATACGCAGTATTTT	CASSLDRRQGGTDTQYF
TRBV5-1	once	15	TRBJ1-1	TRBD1	TGCGCCAGCAGATATAATCCGACAGGGGACACTGAAGCTTTCTTT	CASRYNPTGDTEAFF
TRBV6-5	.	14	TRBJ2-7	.	TGTGCCAGCAGTCCGACGGACAGCTCCTACGAGCAGTACTTC	CASSPTDSSYEQYF
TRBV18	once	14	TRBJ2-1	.	TGTGCCAGCTCACCTGAGCCTACTACAATGAAGCAGTTCTTC	CASSPEPTTMKQFF
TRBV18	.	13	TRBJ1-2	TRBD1	TGTGCCAGCTCACCGGGGACAGACTATGGCTACACCTTC	CASSPGTDYGYTF
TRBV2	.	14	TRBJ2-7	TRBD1	TGTGCCAGCAGTTTCCGGGACAGGGCCTACGAGCAGTACTTC	CASSFRDRAYEQYF
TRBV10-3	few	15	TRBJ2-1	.	TGTGCCATCAGACCAGGGGCCGGCTCCTACAATGAGCAGTTCTTC	CAIRPGAGSYNEQFF
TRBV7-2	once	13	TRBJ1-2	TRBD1	TGTGCCAGCAGCCCGGACAGGGTAGGCGGCTACACCTTC	CASSPDRVGGYTF
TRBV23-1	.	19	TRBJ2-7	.	TGCGCCAGCAGTCCCCAGGGGGTTTGCGGGAGTTTTAGCTCCTACGAGCAGTACTTC	CASSPQGVCGSFSSYEQYF
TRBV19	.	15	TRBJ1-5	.	TGTGCCAGTAGGCGGACAGCATATAGCAATCAGCCCCAGCATTTT	CASRRTAYSNQPQHF
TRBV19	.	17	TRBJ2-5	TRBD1	TGTGCCAGTAGTGTATCCTTTTTCAGGGGGCTCGGGGAGACCCAGTACTTC	CASSVSFFRGLGETQYF
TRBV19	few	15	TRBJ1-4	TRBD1	TGTGCCAGTAGTTTGGGACAGGCCCTTAATGAAAAACTGTTTTTT	CASSLGQALNEKLFF
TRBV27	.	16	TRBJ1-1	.	TGTGCCAGCAGGGAGTGGGGCGCGGGATCGAACACTGAAGCTTTCTTT	CASREWGAGSNTEAFF
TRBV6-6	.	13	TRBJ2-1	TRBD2	TGTGCCAGCAGTTACCGGGGGGGGGATGAGCAGTTCTTC	CASSYRGGDEQFF
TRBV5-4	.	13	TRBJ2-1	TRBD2	TGTGCCAGCAAGGCGGGAGACTACAATGAGCAGTTCTTC	CASKAGDYNEQFF
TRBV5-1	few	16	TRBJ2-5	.	TGCGCCAGCAGCTTTTCCCCCGGGAGTGAGAGGGAGACCCAGTACTTC	CASSFSPGSERETQYF
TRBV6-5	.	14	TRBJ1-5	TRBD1	TGTGCCAGCGAGGGACAGGGTGGCAATCAGCCCCAGCATTTT	CASEGQGGNQPQHF
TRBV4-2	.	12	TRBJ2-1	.	TGTGCCAGCAGCCGGGAATACAATGAGCAGTTCTTC	CASSREYNEQFF
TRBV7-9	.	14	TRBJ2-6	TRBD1	TGTGCCAGCCGACAGGGTGCGGGGGCCAACGTCCTGACTTTC	CASRQGAGANVLTF